This T cell receptor beta chain originates from a study of beta chain features in type 1 diabetes listed by TCRdb under 2018. For context, the study as a whole: Mean age, gender distribution, total cell number and subset yield did not differ between patients and healthy donors. In the study, recently diagnosed type 1 diabetes patients and matched healthy donors were compared on the TCRB repertoires of their sorted circulating CD4+ T cell subsets. Regulatory and stem cell-like memory subsets were isolated from only 8 patients and roughly 8 healthy donors, whereas naive and central memory subsets came from all 28 donors. Across all samples, 90 million to 130 million sorted cells were examined, and cell number per subset correlated strongly with RNA yield. Beyond this particular receptor, the publication reports: Because the HLA sub-analyses included only small numbers of individuals, any influence of HLA type on TCRB rearrangement was left unresolved. Naive, central memory and regulatory TCRB repertoires appeared to be more similar among patients than among healthy donors. A moderate but significant shortening of TCRB CDR3 length was observed in type 1 diabetes patients in all four CD4+ subsets. At VDJ recombination sites, patients with type 1 diabetes made fewer insertions and deleted more nucleotides, a pattern implying thymic rearrangement abnormalities. PCR might favor shorter templates, but patient and control samples were amplified and corrected together, so any skew would affect both groups equally. Because cDNA was sequenced instead of genomic DNA, activated cells with high expression could be over-represented, although the groups did not differ in activation or CD3 levels.

In the case of this clone: Its antigen has not been determined. Base qualities are not provided; no much larger clone lies one nucleotide away.

V is clipped by 2 bases and J by 5 bases, and the sequence between their germline boundaries is 10 bases long. The CDR3 contains 14 residues, cysteine and phenylalanine counted. Solely the CDR3 DNA is kept, with 42 bases framed from the first base. CDR1 SEHNR and CDR2 FQNEAQ are derived from the germline V gene (reference sequence). A single peripheral blood draw of 90 to 150 mL on average was collected from each donor into heparinised tubes. Naive, central memory, regulatory and stem cell-like memory CD4+ T cells were sorted on a BD FACSAria II using a panel including CD45RO, CCR7, CD25, CD127, CD95 and CD27. All sorted populations exceeded 95% purity. PBMCs were isolated right away by Lymphoprep density gradient centrifugation and were stained directly, without culture. Samples were stained and sorted in pairs, with one healthy donor and one patient per experiment, so that batch effects were minimized.

The High Capacity cDNA Reverse Transcription Kit was used to reverse transcribe all of the isolated RNA, meaning that expressed TCRB transcripts were what got sequenced. Deep immunoSEQ sequencing was performed on naive, central memory and regulatory T cell samples, with an average of roughly 3.5 million total reads per sample. Sorted cells were lysed in RLT buffer, and RNA was extracted using DNase-treated RNeasy Micro or Mini kits according to cell number. To prevent cross-contamination, each cell subset was processed individually, whereas patient and healthy donor samples were processed jointly. Using the immunoSEQ multiplex PCR, TCRB sequences were amplified from cDNA into 87-bp fragments spanning the CDR3 region. Amplicons were sequenced on the Illumina HiSeq platform. Per the source publication's procedure: PCR bias was corrected computationally using synthetic template baselines, and reads within Hamming distance 2 were collapsed, with unmergeable singletons discarded. By aligning reads against IMGT, V, D and J genes, CDR3 length, and insertions or deletions at six rearrangement sites were assigned. Within each subset, clonotype counts were normalized to sorted cell number, after which true diversity and Gini coefficients were computed with the tcR R package. Repertoire sharing was quantified using the overlap coefficient calculated on TCRB nucleotide sequences. TCRdb carries this immuneACCESS record with in-frame sequences only. Its versions omit some clonotypes, under half of them owing to an unresolved V gene in the studies checked, with the rest unexplained. V, J and clone size derive from that table, while D and trimming were established from the DNA sequence. In all, the sample holds approximately 44,000 clones, and around 70% of those were seen once. Of the sample, roughly 2.2% is held by the ten largest clones.

In this chain, TRBV7-9 is recombined with TRBJ2-1, with a weak D call of TRBD1 (5 bases match). The sequencing input was Tregs from blood. The cell subset or site label on this specimen signifies: regulatory CD4+ T cells. The clonotype comes from a woman aged 18-29 years with type 1 diabetes. The nucleotides read TGTGCCAGCAGCTTAAACTGGGGCAACAATGAGCAGTTCTTC. This codes for CASSLNWGNNEQFF.